This paragraph covers one TCR beta chain sequence. TCRdb's copy holds only in-frame clones and misses some; the assay was immunoSEQ multiplex PCR. Of some 93,000 clones detected, about 96% appear once; the ten largest clones hold over 0.25%. V was trimmed by 5 bases and J by 5 bases, leaving 15 bases between them. The CDR3 runs to 14 residues. Germline V gene data show CDR1 as LNHDA and CDR2 as SQIVND (reference sequence). The data are from a study of technical replicates of blood from several donors. The V and J genes are TRBV19 and TRBJ1-2; D call uncertain. Sequenced material: T cells isolated from PBMCs. This clonotype originated in a human donor in good health. Here the CDR3 reads CASSGSLGGYGYTF. CDR3 bases: TGTGCCAGTAGTGGAAGTCTTGGAGGGTATGGCTACACCTTC.